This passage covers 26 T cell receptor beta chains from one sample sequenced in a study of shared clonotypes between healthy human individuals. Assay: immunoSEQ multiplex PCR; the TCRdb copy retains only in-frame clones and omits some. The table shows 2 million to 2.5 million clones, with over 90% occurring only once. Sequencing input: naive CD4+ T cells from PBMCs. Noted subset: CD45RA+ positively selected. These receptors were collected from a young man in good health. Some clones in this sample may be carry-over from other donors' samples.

For the CDR3, the DNA is TGTGCCATCAGTGAGGTAATGGCCCTCAACACTGAAGCTTTCTTT. It specifies CAISEVMALNTEAFF. This sequence joins TRBV10-3 and TRBJ1-1, with D hard to call. The CDR3 has 15 amino acids. V was cut by 2 bases and J by 2 bases, with 12 bases left in between. Germline V gives CDR1 ENHRY, CDR2 SYGVKD.

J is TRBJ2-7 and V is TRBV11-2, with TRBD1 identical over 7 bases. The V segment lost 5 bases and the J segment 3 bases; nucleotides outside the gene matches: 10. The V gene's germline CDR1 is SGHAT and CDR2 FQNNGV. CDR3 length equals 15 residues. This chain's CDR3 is CASSPQPGQNYEQYF. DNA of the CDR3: TGTGCCAGCAGCCCACAACCGGGACAGAACTACGAGCAGTACTTC.

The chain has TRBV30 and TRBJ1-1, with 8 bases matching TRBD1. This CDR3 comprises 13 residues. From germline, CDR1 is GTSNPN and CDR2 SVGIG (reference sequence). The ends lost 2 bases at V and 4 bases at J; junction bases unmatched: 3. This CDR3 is CAWSRQGITEAFF. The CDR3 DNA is TGTGCCTGGAGTCGACAGGGGATCACTGAAGCTTTCTTT.

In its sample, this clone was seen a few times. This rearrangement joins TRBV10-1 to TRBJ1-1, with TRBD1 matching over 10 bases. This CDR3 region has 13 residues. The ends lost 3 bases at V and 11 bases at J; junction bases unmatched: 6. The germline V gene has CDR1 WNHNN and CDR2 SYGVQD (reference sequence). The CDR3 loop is CASSEYRTGGAFF. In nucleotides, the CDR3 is TGCGCCAGCAGTGAATATAGGACAGGGGGTGCTTTCTTT.

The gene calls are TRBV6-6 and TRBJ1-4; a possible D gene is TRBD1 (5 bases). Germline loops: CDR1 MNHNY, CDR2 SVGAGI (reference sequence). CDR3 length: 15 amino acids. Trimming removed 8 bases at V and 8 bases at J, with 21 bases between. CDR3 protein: CASLDTGTRGEKLFF. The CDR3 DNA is TGTGCCAGCCTTGACACCGGCACTCGGGGGGAAAAACTGTTTTTT.

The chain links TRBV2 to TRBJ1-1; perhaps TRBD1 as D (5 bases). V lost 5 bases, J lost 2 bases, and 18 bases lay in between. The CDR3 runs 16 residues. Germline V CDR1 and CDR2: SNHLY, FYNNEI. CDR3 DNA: TGTGCCAGCAGTTCTGAGGGGTCGGTAGTAAACACTGAAGCTTTCTTT. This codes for CASSSEGSVVNTEAFF.

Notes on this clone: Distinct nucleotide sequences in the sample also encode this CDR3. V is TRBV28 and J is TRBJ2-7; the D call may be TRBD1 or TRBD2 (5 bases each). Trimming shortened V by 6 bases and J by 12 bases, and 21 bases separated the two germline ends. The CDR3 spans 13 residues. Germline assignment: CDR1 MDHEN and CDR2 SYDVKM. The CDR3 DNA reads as TGTGCCAGCAGCTCTGTACGGGGCCCCAGCCCGTACTTC. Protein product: CASSSVRGPSPYF.

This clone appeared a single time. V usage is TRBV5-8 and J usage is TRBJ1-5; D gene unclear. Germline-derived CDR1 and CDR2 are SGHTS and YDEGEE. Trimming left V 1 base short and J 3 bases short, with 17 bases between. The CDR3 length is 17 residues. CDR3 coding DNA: TGTGCCAGCAGCTTGTATATAGGGTCCCCACCCAATCAGCCCCAGCATTTT. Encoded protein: CASSLYIGSPPNQPQHF.

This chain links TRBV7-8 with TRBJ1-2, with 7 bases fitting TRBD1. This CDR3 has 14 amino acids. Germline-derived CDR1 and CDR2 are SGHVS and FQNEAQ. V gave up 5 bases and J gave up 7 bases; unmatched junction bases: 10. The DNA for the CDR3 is TGTGCCAGCAGCCCTCTCACAGGGGCGCTTGGCTACACCTTC. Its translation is CASSPLTGALGYTF.

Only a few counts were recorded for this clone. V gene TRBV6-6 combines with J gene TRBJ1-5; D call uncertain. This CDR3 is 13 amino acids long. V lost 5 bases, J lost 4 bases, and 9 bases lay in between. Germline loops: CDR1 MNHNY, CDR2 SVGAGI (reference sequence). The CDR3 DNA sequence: TGTGCCAGCAGTACACAACAGAATCAGCCCCAGCATTTT. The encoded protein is CASSTQQNQPQHF.

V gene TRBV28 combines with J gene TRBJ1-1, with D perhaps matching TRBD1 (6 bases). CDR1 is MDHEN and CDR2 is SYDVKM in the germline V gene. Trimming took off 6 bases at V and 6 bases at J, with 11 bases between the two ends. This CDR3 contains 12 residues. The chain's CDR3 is CASSIQGSEAFF. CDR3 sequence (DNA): TGTGCCAGCAGCATTCAGGGGTCTGAAGCTTTCTTT.

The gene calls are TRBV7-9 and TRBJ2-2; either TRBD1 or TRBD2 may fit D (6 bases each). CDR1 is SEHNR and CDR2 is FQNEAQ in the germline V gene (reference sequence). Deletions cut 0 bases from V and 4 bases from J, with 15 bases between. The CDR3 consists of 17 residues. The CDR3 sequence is CASSLALGGAGTGELFF. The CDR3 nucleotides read TGTGCCAGCAGCTTAGCCTTGGGGGGCGCAGGCACCGGGGAGCTGTTTTTT.

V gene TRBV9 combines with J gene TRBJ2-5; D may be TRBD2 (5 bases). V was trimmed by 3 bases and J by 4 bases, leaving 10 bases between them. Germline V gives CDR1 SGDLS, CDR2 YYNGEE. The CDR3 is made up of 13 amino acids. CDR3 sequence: CASSELVGETQYF. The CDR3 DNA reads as TGTGCCAGCAGCGAACTAGTCGGAGAGACCCAGTACTTC.

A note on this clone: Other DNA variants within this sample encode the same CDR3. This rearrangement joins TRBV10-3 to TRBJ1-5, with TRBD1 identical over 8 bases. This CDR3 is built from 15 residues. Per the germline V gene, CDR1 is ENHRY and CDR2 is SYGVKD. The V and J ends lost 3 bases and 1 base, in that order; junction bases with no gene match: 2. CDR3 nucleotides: TGTGCCATCAGTGAAGCAGGGGGCAGCAATCAGCCCCAGCATTTT. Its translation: CAISEAGGSNQPQHF.

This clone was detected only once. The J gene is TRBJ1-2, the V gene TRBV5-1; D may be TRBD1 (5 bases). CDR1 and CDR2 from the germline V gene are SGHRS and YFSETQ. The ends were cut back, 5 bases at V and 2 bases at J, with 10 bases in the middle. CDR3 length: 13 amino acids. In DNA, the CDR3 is TGCGCCAGCAGTAACGAGGGGAACTATGGCTACACCTTC. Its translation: CASSNEGNYGYTF.

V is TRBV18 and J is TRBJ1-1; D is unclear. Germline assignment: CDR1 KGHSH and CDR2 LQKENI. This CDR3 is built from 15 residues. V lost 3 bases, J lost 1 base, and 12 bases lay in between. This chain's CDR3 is CASSPNQVPNTEAFF. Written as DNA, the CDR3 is TGTGCCAGCTCACCCAATCAGGTACCGAACACTGAAGCTTTCTTT.

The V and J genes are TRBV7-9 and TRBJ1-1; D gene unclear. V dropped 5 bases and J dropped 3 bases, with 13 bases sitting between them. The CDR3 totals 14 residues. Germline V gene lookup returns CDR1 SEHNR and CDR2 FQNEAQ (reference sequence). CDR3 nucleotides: TGTGCCAGCAGCATATCAAACAGTGACACTGAAGCTTTCTTT. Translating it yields CASSISNSDTEAFF.

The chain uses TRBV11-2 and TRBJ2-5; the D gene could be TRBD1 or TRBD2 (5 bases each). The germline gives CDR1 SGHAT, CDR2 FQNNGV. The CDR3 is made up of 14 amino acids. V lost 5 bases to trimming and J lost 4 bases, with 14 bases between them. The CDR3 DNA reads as TGTGCCAGCAGCCGGGACCGCCAGGGAGAGACCCAGTACTTC. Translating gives CASSRDRQGETQYF.

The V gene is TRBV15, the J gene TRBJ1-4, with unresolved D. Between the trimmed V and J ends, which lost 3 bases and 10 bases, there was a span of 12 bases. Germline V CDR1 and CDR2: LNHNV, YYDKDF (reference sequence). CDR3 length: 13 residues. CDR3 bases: TGTGCCACCAGCAGGGAAGAAACGGGAAAACTGTTTTTT. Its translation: CATSREETGKLFF.

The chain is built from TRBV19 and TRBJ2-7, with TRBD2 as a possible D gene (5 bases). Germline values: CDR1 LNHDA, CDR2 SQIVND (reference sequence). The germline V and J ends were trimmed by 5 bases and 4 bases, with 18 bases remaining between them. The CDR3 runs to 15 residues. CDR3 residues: CASSSRGTGDYEQYF. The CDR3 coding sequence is TGTGCCAGTAGTTCCCGGGGTACCGGGGATTACGAGCAGTACTTC. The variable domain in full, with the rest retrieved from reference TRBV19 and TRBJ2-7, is DGGITQSPKYLFRKEGQNVTLSCEQNLNHDAMYWYRQDPGQGLRLIYYSQIVNDFQKGDIAEGYSVSREKKESFPLTVTSAQKNPTAFYLCASSSRGTGDYEQYFGPGTRLTVT.

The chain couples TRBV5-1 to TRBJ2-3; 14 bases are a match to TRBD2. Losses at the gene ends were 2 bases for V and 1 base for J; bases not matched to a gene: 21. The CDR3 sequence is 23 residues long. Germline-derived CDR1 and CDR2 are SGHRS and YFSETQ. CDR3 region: CASSFITAGTSGSLVIGTDTQYF. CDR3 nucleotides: TGCGCCAGCAGCTTTATCACAGCCGGGACTAGCGGGAGTCTCGTTATCGGCACAGATACGCAGTATTTT. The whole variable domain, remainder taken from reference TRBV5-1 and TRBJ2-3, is KAGVTQTPRYLIKTRGQQVTLSCSPISGHRSVSWYQQTPGQGLQFLFEYFSETQRNKGNFPGRFSGRQFSNSRSEMNVSTLELGDSALYLCASSFITAGTSGSLVIGTDTQYFGPGTRLTVL.

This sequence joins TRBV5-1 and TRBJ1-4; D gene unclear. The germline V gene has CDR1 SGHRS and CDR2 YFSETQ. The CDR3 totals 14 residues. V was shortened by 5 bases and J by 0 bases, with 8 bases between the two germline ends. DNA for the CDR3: TGCGCCAGCAGGTCCTCCTCAACTAATGAAAAACTGTTTTTT. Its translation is CASRSSSTNEKLFF. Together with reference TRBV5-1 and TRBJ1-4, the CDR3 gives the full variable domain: KAGVTQTPRYLIKTRGQQVTLSCSPISGHRSVSWYQQTPGQGLQFLFEYFSETQRNKGNFPGRFSGRQFSNSRSEMNVSTLELGDSALYLCASRSSSTNEKLFFGSGTQLSVL.

For the CDR3, the DNA is TGTGCCAGCAGTGAAGCTTACCGGAGCAATCAGCCCCAGCATTTT. Its protein product is CASSEAYRSNQPQHF. The V gene is TRBV6-1, the J gene TRBJ1-5; no reliable D call. V was shortened by 0 bases and J by 1 base, with 7 bases between the two germline ends. This CDR3 comprises 15 residues. Germline V gene sequence: CDR1 MNHNS, CDR2 SASEGT.

The CDR3 sequence: CASSLGYRGGRNTIYF. In DNA, the CDR3 is TGCGCCAGCAGCTTGGGGTATAGAGGTGGCAGAAACACCATATATTTT. V usage is TRBV5-1 and J usage is TRBJ1-3, with D unresolved. The CDR3 has 16 amino acids. The V end lost 0 bases, the J end lost 5 bases, and 15 bases lay between the germline ends. The germline V gene has CDR1 SGHRS and CDR2 YFSETQ.

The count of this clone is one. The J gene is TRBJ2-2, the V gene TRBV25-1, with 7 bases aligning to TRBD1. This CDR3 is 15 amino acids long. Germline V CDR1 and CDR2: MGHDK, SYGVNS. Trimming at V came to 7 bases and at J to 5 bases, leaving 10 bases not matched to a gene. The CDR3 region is CASTTDRDGTGELFF. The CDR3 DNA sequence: TGTGCCAGCACAACAGACAGGGATGGTACCGGGGAGCTGTTTTTT.

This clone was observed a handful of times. The CDR3 DNA follows: TGCGCCAGCAGTGGGACAGCATCCACCCCCGGGGAGCTGTTTTTT. Its protein product is CASSGTASTPGELFF. The V and J genes are TRBV5-1 and TRBJ2-2, with 7 bases that match TRBD1. CDR1 is SGHRS, CDR2 YFSETQ, per germline. The CDR3 length is 15 residues. The J segment lost 6 bases and the V segment lost 5 bases, leaving 10 bases of the junction unmatched.